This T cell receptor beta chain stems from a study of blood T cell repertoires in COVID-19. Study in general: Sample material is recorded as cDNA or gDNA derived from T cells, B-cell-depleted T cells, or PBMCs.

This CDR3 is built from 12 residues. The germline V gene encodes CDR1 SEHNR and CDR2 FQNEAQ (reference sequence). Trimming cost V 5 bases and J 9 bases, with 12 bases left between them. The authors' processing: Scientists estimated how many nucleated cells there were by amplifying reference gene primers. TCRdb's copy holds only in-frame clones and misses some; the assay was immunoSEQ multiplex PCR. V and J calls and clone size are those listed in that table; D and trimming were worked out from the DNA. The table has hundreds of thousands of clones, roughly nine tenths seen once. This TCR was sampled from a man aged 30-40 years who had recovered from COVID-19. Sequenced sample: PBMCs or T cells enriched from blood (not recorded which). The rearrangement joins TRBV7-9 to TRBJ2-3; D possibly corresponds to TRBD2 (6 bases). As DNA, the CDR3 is TGTGCCAGCAGCCCCCCCGGGGGAACGCAGTATTTT. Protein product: CASSPPGGTQYF. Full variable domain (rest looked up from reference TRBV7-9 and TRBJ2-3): DTGVSQNPRHKITKRGQNVTFRCDPISEHNRLYWYRQTLGQGPEFLTYFQNEAQLEKSRLLSDRFSAERPKGSFSTLEIQRTEQGDSAMYLCASSPPGGTQYFGPGTRLTVL.